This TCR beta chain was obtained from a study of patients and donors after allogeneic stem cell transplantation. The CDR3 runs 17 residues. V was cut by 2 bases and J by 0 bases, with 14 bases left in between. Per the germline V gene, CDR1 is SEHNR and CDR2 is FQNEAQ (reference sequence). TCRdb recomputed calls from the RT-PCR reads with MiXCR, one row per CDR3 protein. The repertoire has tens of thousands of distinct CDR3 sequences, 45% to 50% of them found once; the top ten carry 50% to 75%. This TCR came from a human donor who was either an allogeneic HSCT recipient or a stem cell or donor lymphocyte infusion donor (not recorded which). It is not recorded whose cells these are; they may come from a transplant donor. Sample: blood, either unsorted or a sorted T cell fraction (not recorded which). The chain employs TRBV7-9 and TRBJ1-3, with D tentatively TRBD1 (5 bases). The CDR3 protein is CASSLNFGGNSGNTIYF. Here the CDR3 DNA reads TGTGCCAGCAGCTTAAACTTCGGGGGAAACTCTGGAAACACCATATATTTT.